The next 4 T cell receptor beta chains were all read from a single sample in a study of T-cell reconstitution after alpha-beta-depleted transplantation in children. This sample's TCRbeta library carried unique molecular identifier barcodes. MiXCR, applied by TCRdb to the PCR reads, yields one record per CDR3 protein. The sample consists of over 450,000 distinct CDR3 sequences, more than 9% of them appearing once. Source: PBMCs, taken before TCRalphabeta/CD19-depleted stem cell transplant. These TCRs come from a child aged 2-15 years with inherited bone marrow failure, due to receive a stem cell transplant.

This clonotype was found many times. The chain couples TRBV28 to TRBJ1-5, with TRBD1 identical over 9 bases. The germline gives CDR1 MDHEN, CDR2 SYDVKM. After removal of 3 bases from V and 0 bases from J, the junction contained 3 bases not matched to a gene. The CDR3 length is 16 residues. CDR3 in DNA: TGTGCCAGCAGTTTTTTACAGGGGGCTAGCAATCAGCCCCAGCATTTT. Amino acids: CASSFLQGASNQPQHF.

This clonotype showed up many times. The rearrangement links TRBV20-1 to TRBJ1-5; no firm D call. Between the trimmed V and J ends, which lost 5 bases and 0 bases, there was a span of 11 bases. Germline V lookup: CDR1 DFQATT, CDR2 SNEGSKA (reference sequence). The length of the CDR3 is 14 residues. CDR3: CSARSFDSNQPQHF. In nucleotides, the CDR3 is TGCAGTGCTCGCTCATTCGATAGCAATCAGCCCCAGCATTTT.

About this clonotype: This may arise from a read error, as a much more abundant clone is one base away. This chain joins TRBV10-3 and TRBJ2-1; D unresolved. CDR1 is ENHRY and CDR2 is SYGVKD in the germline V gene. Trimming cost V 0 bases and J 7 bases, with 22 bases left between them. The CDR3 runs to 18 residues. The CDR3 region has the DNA TGTGCCATCAGTGAGTCGCCTGGTAGGAGCCTACTGAGGAATGAGCAGTTCTTC. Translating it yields CAISESPGRSLLRNEQFF.

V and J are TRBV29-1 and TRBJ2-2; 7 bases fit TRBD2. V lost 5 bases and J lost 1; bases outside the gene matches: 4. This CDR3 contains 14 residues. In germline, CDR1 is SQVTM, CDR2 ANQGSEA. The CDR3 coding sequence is TGCAGCGTTCTACCTAGCGGGAACACCGGGGAGCTGTTTTTT. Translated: CSVLPSGNTGELFF.